One and the same sample provided the 17 T cell receptor beta chains below, sequenced in a study of CD8 T cells in ankylosing spondylitis. These TCRs' antigens remain unknown. Overall study findings and caveats: Ankylosing spondylitis blood appeared to be characterized by a TCR beta motif of under 10 highly homologous variants.

TCRdb independently ran MiXCR on the 5' RACE reads; one entry per CDR3 protein. The sample includes about 540,000 distinct CDR3 sequences, about 13% of them seen just once. Sequencing was carried out using blood, either unsorted or a sorted T cell fraction (not recorded which). These receptors originate from a male donor with ankylosing spondylitis.

In its sample, this clonotype was seen a few times. J is TRBJ1-1 and V is TRBV19, with unresolved D. The CDR3 loop spans 13 amino acids. Trimming removed 8 bases at V and 4 bases at J, with 14 bases between. Germline values: CDR1 LNHDA, CDR2 SQIVND (reference sequence). The CDR3 sequence: CASRTGSGTEAFF. The CDR3 DNA follows: TGTGCCAGTCGCACGGGTTCGGGCACTGAAGCTTTCTTT.

This clonotype has a count of ten or more. The chain joins TRBV5-5 to TRBJ2-1; D is possibly TRBD2 (6 bases). The germline V gene has CDR1 SGHKS and CDR2 YYEKEE (reference sequence). The ends were cut back, 2 bases at V and 10 bases at J, with 19 bases in the middle. This CDR3 has 15 residues. CDR3 loop: CASSLWRDPPQEQFF. DNA for the CDR3: TGTGCCAGCAGCTTATGGCGGGACCCCCCTCAAGAGCAGTTCTTC.

This clonotype came up a few times. CDR3 nucleotides: TGTGCCAGCAGCTGGACCCTAGCGGGAGGGCCGCTGTTCAATGAGCAGTTCTTC. Its protein is CASSWTLAGGPLFNEQFF. The V and J genes are TRBV5-5 and TRBJ2-1; TRBD2 agrees at 12 bases. Germline CDR1 reads SGHKS; CDR2 reads YYEKEE (reference sequence). Losses at the gene ends were 3 bases for V and 6 bases for J; bases not matched to a gene: 13. The CDR3 has 18 residues.

A few counts support this clonotype. The CDR3 is CASSPYRSSTDTQYF. The CDR3 coding sequence is TGTGCCAGCTCACCGTACAGGTCTAGCACAGATACGCAGTATTTT. The V call is TRBV18, the J call TRBJ2-3; TRBD1 might be the D (5 bases). Germline values: CDR1 KGHSH, CDR2 LQKENI. The V and J ends lost 3 bases and 0 bases respectively, with 10 bases between them. CDR3 length equals 15 residues.

In its sample, this clonotype was seen a few times. The chain recombines TRBV12-3 or TRBV12-4 with TRBJ2-2, with TRBD1 as a possible D gene (6 bases). V dropped 1 base and J dropped 3 bases, with 9 bases sitting between them. The CDR3 is made up of 15 amino acids. This chain's CDR3 is CASSLGTAHTGELFF. Here the CDR3 DNA reads TGTGCCAGCAGTTTAGGGACAGCCCACACCGGGGAGCTGTTTTTT.

The CDR3 region is CSARSGDTQYF. Here the CDR3 DNA reads TGCAGTGCCAGGAGCGGAGATACGCAGTATTTT. J is TRBJ2-3 and V is TRBV20-1, with a weak D call TRBD2 (5 bases). CDR3 length equals 11 residues. Germline V gives CDR1 DFQATT, CDR2 SNEGSKA (reference sequence). V lost 6 bases and J lost 5, with 9 bases in between.

This clonotype was seen more than once but under ten times. This chain connects TRBV12-3 or TRBV12-4 to TRBJ2-3; 7 nucleotides align to TRBD1. The CDR3 extends over 14 amino acids. V dropped 8 bases and J dropped 7; count of bases not matched to a gene: 12. The CDR3 sequence: CASGMDRTRHTQYF. The CDR3, as DNA: TGTGCCAGCGGAATGGACAGGACCCGACATACGCAGTATTTT.

This clonotype has a single count. The chain carries TRBV28 and TRBJ2-1; 13 bases are a match to TRBD2. The ends lost 6 bases at V and 8 bases at J; junction bases unmatched: 10. CDR3 length equals 16 residues. From germline, CDR1 is MDHEN and CDR2 SYDVKM. CDR3 in amino acids: CASRHFTSGREYEQFF. The DNA of the CDR3 is TGTGCCAGCAGACACTTTACTAGCGGGAGGGAATATGAGCAGTTCTTC.

The V call is TRBV4-1, the J call TRBJ1-2; D possibly corresponds to TRBD1 (6 bases). CDR1 and CDR2 from the germline V gene are MGHRA and YSYEKL. The germline V and J ends were trimmed by 0 bases and 4 bases, with 12 bases remaining between them. CDR3 size: 15 residues. The CDR3 nucleotides read TGCGCCAGCAGCCAAGAGGTCAGGGGTCTCTATGGCTACACCTTC. Translated: CASSQEVRGLYGYTF.

The chain is built from TRBV12-5 and TRBJ2-5, with D possibly matching TRBD2 (5 bases). Germline-derived CDR1 and CDR2 are LGHNT and FRNRAP. V was pared by 0 bases and J by 1 base, with 6 bases between. This CDR3 spans 14 amino acids. The CDR3 DNA is TGTGCTAGTGGTTTGGTCAGCGGCCAAGAGACCCAGTACTTC. This translates into CASGLVSGQETQYF.

The chain uses TRBV10-3 and TRBJ1-1; 10 bases map to TRBD1. The trim removed 2 bases at V and 2 bases at J, leaving 11 bases unmatched. CDR1 and CDR2 from the germline V gene are ENHRY and SYGVKD. The CDR3 covers 18 residues. The CDR3 protein is CAISEPAGDRGRNTEAFF. DNA for the CDR3: TGTGCCATCAGTGAGCCCGCCGGAGACAGGGGGCGAAACACTGAAGCTTTCTTT.

This clonotype was detected ten times or more. The V and J genes are TRBV12-3 or TRBV12-4 and TRBJ2-1; 7 bases agree with TRBD1. V was pared by 7 bases and J by 1 base, with 7 bases of the junction left unmatched. The CDR3 totals 15 residues. The CDR3 loop is CASIPTGFSYNEQFF. CDR3 nucleotide sequence: TGTGCCAGCATCCCGACAGGGTTTTCCTACAATGAGCAGTTCTTC.

In this sample, this clonotype turned up a few times. A read error may account for a junction end that differs from germline. This sequence joins TRBV29-1 and TRBJ1-3; D call uncertain. This CDR3 has 11 residues. Germline CDR1 is SQVTM and CDR2 is ANQGSEA. This chain's CDR3 is CSAEGGNTIYF. CDR3 nucleotide sequence: TGCAGCGCTGAAGGCGGAAACACCATATATTTT.

This clonotype was counted many times. The chain recombines TRBV27 with TRBJ2-2; 9 bases are a match to TRBD1. CDR3 size: 15 residues. Looked up from germline, CDR1 is MNHEY and CDR2 is SMNVEV (reference sequence). Trimming took 5 bases from V and 7 from J; bases not matched to a gene: 8. CDR3 loop: CASSPRTGEGGELFF. In DNA form, the CDR3 reads TGTGCCAGCAGTCCTAGGACAGGGGAGGGCGGGGAGCTGTTTTTT.

In its sample, this clonotype was seen many times. CDR3 sequence reads: CASSPDLAGLKTQYF. CDR3 bases: TGTGCCAGCAGTCCCGATTTGGCGGGCTTGAAGACCCAGTACTTC. The chain has TRBV4-2 and TRBJ2-5, with D perhaps matching TRBD2 (5 bases). The CDR3 spans 15 residues. Germline V CDR1 and CDR2: LGHNA, YNFKEQ. The V gene lost 6 bases and the J gene lost 6 bases, with 20 bases spanning the gap.

This clonotype was seen at least ten times. J is TRBJ1-2 and V is TRBV29-1; 11 bases map to TRBD1. This CDR3 is 14 amino acids long. The V gene end was trimmed by 6 bases and the J gene end by 6 bases; junction bases not matched to a gene: 9. Germline V lookup: CDR1 SQVTM, CDR2 ANQGSEA. CDR3 DNA: TGCAGCGTGGGGGGACAGGGGGGACGGAATGGCTACACCTTC. Protein sequence: CSVGGQGGRNGYTF.

This clonotype has just a few counts. The CDR3 here is CSVAPSGPETQYF. CDR3 sequence (DNA): TGCAGCGTTGCCCCCTCTGGCCCTGAGACCCAGTACTTC. This rearrangement joins TRBV29-1 to TRBJ2-5; no definite D call. Germline V gene data show CDR1 as SQVTM and CDR2 as ANQGSEA. This CDR3 region has 13 residues. The germline V and J ends were trimmed by 4 bases and 5 bases, with 14 bases remaining between them. Drawing the rest from reference TRBV29-1 and TRBJ2-5, the complete variable domain is SAVISQKPSRDICQRGTSLTIQCQVDSQVTMMFWYRQQPGQSLTLIATANQGSEATYESGFVIDKFPISRPNLTFSTLTVSNMSPEDSSIYLCSVAPSGPETQYFGPGTRLLVL.